This T cell receptor (beta chain) was observed in a study of blood T cell repertoires in COVID-19 (TCRdb year 2020). The study in broad terms: The collaborator samples originated in the United States, Italy and Spain and spanned the acute and convalescent phases of COVID-19. The samples were drawn from the first 160 participants of the ongoing ImmuneRACE study and from 1,254 subjects provided by 6 global collaborators. Where HLA class I and class II types were available, the types were taken from metadata supplied by the sample provider, not from assay-based typing. The material from the prospective study consisted of cDNA or gDNA derived from T cells, B-cell-depleted T cells, or PBMCs. Subjects who had been exposed to COVID-19, were actively infected with it, or had recovered from it provided the deeply sampled blood TCRbeta repertoires that made up the dataset. The repertoires were released in a freely available public database meant as a resource for research on the immune response to SARS-CoV-2. Nearly every sample came with metadata listing a de-identified subject ID, COVID-19 status, age in years and sex.

As regards this clone: It lacks a known antigen. The input lacks base qualities; no much larger clone sits a single base away.

TCRbeta CDR3 regions were amplified from genomic DNA by means of the immunoSEQ Assay, a bias-controlled multiplex PCR. As for how the authors treated the data: Nucleated cell counts per sample were estimated from amplification of reference gene primers within the assay. Sequence reads were collapsed and filtered to measure the absolute abundance of every unique TCRbeta CDR3 rearrangement. For each sample, productive Simpson clonality was calculated by taking the square root of Simpson's diversity index across productive rearrangements. Drawn from immuneACCESS, this table holds only the in-frame rearrangements with V and J called that TCRdb kept. Clones are partly lost; checked studies trace under half to an unresolved V gene and leave the rest unexplained. That table furnishes V, J and clone size, whereas the DNA furnished D and trimming. This sample is represented by about 480,000 clones; around 87% of them were singletons. The biggest ten clones account for approximately 1.8% of the sample.

Summary of the overall study and its limitations: Clinical and demographic metadata were provided uncurated, with the amount varying by source and participant.

CDR1 is given as LGHNA and CDR2 as YSLEER, both from the germline V gene. The CDR3 measures 15 amino acids from cysteine to phenylalanine. The CDR3 DNA has 45 bases and is translated from base 1. Deletion took 3 bases off V and 7 bases off J, with a span of 16 bases between the germline ends. Participants in the prospective study were aged roughly 18 to 95 years, lived in 20 to 30 United States geographic areas, and enrolled through a virtual design. Cohort assignment in the prospective study relied on participant-reported clinical history from a screening survey and a study questionnaire. Recovered participants in ImmuneRACE Cohort 3 were defined as having two consecutive negative NP/OP PCR tests, clearance from a healthcare professional, or resolution of symptoms. In the prospective study, whole blood, serum and a nasopharyngeal or oropharyngeal swab were collected from each participant by mobile phlebotomists. Over an approximately 2-month period, participants in the prospective study had the option of providing additional blood draws and questionnaires. Prospective study blood samples were shipped either frozen or at room temperature before DNA extraction.

The rearranged segments are TRBV4-3 and TRBJ1-5; the D gene identity is not certain. This TCR derives from a woman aged 40 to 50 who had recovered from COVID-19. The source material was PBMCs or T cells enriched from blood (not recorded which). This receptor carries the CDR3 CASSQEAGFRQPQHF. The sequenced DNA is TGCGCCAGCAGCCAGGAAGCGGGGTTCAGACAGCCCCAGCATTTT.